This TCR beta chain comes out of a study of blood T cell repertoires in COVID-19. Overall study context: The United States, Italy and Spain were the sources of the acute and convalescent COVID-19 samples. From T cells, B-cell-depleted T cells, or PBMCs came the material, which was cDNA or gDNA.

CDR1 KGHSH and CDR2 LQKENI come from the germline V gene. Trimming cost V 1 base and J 4 bases, with 5 bases left between them. There are 13 residues in the CDR3. The repertoire was sequenced with immunoSEQ multiplex PCR; TCRdb's copy has only in-frame clones and lacks some. There are about 270,000 clones in the sample; roughly 85% occur only once, and roughly 14% lies in the top ten. Sequencing was carried out using peripheral blood. The chain links TRBV18 to TRBJ1-3; D remains ambiguous. This clonotype was obtained from a human donor in a cohort sampled during active COVID-19. CDR3 region: CASSPQLGNTIYF. The CDR3 region has the DNA TGTGCCAGCTCACCACAGCTAGGAAACACCATATATTTT. Full variable domain (outside the CDR3, taken from reference TRBV18 and TRBJ1-3): NAGVMQNPRHLVRRRGQEARLRCSPMKGHSHVYWYRQLPEEGLKFMVYLQKENIIDESGMPKERFSAEFPKEGPSILRIQQVVRGDSAAYFCASSPQLGNTIYFGEGSWLTVV.